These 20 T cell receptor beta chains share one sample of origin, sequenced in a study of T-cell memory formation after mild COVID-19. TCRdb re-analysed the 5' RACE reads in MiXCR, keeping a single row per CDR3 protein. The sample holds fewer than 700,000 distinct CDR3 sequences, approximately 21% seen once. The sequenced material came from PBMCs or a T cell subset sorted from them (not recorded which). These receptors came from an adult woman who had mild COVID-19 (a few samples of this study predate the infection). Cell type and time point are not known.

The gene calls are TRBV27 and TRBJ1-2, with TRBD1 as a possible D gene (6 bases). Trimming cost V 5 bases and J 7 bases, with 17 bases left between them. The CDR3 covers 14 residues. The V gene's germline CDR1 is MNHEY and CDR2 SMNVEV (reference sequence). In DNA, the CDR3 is TGTGCCAGCAGTCCGGGGGCAGGGTTAGGTGGCTACACCTTC. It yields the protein CASSPGAGLGGYTF.

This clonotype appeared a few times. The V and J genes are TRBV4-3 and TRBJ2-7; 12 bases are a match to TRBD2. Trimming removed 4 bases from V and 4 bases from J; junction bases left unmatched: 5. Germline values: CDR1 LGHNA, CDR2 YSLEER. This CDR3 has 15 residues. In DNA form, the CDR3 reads TGCGCCAGCAGCCTCGGACTAGCGGGGCAGTACGAGCAGTACTTC. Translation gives CASSLGLAGQYEQYF.

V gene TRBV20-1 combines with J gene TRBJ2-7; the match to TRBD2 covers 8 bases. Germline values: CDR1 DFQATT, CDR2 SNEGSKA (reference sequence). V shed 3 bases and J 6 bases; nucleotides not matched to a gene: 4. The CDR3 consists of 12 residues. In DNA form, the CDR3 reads TGCAGTGCTAGCGGGAGGGCGGGCGAGCAGTACTTC. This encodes CSASGRAGEQYF.

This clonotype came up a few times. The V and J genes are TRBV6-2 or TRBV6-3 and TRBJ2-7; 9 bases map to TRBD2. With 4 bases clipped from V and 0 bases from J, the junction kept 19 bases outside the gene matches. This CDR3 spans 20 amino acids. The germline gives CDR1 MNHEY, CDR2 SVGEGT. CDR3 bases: TGTGCCAGCAGTTCCCCTTATAGCGGGAGCACTGAACGCGACTCCTACGAGCAGTACTTC. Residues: CASSSPYSGSTERDSYEQYF.

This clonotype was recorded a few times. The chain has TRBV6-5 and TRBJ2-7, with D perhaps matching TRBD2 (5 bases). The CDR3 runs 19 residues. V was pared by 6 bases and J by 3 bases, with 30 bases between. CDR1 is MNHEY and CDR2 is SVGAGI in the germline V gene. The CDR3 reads CASSPRAPRPQPRGYEQYF. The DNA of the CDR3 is TGTGCCAGCAGCCCTAGAGCCCCCCGGCCCCAACCACGGGGCTACGAGCAGTACTTC.

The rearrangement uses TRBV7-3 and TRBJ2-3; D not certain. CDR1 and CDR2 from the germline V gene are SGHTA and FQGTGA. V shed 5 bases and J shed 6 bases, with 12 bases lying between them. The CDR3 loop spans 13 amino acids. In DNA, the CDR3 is TGTGCCAGCAGCCCCAGTTCGTGGGATACGCAGTATTTT. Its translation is CASSPSSWDTQYF.

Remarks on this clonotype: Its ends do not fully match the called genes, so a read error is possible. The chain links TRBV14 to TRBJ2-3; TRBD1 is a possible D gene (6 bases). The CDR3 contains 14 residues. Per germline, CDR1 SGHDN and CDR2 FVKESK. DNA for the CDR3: TGTACCAGCAGCCTTGCACCACAGGGTGGTACGCAGTATTTT. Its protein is CTSSLAPQGGTQYF.

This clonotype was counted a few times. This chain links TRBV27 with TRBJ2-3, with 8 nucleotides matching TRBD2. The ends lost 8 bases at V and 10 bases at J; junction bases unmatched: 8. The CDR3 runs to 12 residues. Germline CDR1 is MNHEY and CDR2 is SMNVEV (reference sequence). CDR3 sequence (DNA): TGTGCCAGCGGGTATAGCGGGGAAGCGCAGTATTTT. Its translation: CASGYSGEAQYF.

This CDR3 reads CASSKFARGTGELFF. In DNA, the CDR3 is TGTGCCAGCAGCAAATTCGCAAGAGGCACCGGGGAGCTGTTTTTT. The chain links TRBV7-3 to TRBJ2-2; D unresolved. Germline values: CDR1 SGHTA, CDR2 FQGTGA. CDR3 length: 15 residues. V lost 5 bases and J lost 4, with 14 bases in between. The full variable domain, in which reference TRBV7-3 and TRBJ2-2 provide the parts outside the CDR3, is GAGVSQTPSNKVTEKGKYVELRCDPISGHTALYWYRQSLGQGPEFLIYFQGTGAADDSGLPNDRFFAVRPEGSVSTLKIQRTERGDSAVYLCASSKFARGTGELFFGEGSRLTVL.

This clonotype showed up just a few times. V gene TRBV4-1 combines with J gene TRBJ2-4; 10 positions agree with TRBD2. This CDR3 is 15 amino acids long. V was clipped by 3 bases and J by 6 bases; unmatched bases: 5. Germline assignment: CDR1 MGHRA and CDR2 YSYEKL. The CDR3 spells CASSHEAGGTNIQYF. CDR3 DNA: TGCGCCAGCAGCCATGAAGCGGGGGGGACAAACATTCAGTACTTC.

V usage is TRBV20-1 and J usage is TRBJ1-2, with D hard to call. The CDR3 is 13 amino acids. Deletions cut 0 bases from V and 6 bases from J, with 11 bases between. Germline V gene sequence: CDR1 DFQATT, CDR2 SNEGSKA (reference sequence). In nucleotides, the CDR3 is TGCAGTGCTAGAGATCCGAAAACAAATGGCTACACCTTC. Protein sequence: CSARDPKTNGYTF.

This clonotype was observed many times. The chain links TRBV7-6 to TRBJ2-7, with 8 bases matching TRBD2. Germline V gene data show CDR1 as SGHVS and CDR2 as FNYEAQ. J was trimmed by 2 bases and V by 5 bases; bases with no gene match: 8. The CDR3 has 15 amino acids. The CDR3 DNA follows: TGTGCCAGCAGCCTGGGGACTAGAGGCGCCTACGAGCAGTACTTC. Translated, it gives CASSLGTRGAYEQYF.

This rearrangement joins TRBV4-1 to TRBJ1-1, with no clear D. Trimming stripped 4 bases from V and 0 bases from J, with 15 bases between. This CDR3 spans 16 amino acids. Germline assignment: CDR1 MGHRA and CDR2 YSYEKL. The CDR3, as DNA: TGCGCCAGCAGCCTACCTCGCACGGGTATGAACACTGAAGCTTTCTTT. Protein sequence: CASSLPRTGMNTEAFF.

DNA for the CDR3: TGTGCCAGCAGTACGGGGGACCTCCTACGGGGTGGCTACACCTTC. Translation: CASSTGDLLRGGYTF. V usage is TRBV6-6 and J usage is TRBJ1-2, with D possibly matching TRBD1 (5 bases). The CDR3 runs 15 residues. The V end lost 5 bases, the J end lost 7 bases, and 20 bases lay between the germline ends. The germline V gene has CDR1 MNHNY and CDR2 SVGAGI (reference sequence).

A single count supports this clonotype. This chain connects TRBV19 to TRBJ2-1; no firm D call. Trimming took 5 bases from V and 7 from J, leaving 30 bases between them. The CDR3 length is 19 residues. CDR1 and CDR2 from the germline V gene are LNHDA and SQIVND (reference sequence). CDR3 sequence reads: CASSAGPGRGGPRQNEQFF. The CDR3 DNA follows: TGTGCCAGTAGTGCCGGACCCGGCCGCGGTGGGCCCCGGCAGAATGAGCAGTTCTTC.

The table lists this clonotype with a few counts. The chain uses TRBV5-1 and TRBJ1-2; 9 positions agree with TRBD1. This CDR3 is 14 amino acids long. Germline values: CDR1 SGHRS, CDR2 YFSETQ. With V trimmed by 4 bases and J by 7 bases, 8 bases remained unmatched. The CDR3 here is CASSPGQGRSGYTF. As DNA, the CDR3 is TGCGCCAGCAGCCCCGGACAGGGGAGGAGTGGCTACACCTTC.

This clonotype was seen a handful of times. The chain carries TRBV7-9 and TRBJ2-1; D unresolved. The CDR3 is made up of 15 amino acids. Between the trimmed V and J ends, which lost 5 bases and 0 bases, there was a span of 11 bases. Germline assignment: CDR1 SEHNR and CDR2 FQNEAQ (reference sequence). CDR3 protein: CASSPTPSSYNEQFF. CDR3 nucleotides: TGTGCCAGCAGCCCCACCCCGAGCTCCTACAATGAGCAGTTCTTC.

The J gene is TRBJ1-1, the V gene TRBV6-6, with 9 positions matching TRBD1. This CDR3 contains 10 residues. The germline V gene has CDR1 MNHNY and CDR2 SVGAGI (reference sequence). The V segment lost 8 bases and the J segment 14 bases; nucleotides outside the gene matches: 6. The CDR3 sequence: CASSQGALFF. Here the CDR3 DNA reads TGTGCCAGCTCACAGGGGGCTTTATTCTTT.

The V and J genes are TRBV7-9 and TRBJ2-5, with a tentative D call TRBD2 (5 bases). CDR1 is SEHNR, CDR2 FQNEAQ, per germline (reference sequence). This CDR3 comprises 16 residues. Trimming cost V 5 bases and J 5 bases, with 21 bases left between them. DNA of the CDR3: TGTGCCAGCAGCGGCACCCCGGGGATCAAAGCGGAGACCCAGTACTTC. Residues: CASSGTPGIKAETQYF.

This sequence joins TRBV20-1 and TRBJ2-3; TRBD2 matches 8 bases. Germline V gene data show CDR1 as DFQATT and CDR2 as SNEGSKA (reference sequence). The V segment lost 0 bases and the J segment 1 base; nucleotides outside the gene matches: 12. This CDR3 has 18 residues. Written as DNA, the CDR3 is TGCAGTGCTAGAGACCCGGGGGGGAAGCGGGCCCGCACAGATACGCAGTATTTT. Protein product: CSARDPGGKRARTDTQYF.